The 4 T cell receptor beta chains below come from one sample, sequenced in a study of cytomegalovirus exposure and HLA in healthy donors. Using immunoSEQ multiplex PCR, the repertoire was profiled, and TCRdb retains in-frame clones only, with some absent. Of about 64,000 clones in the sample, over 85% were seen once. The sequenced material came from PBMCs. Receptors were obtained from a woman under 30 in good health and CMV-seropositive.

The chain combines TRBV9 with TRBJ1-4; D unresolved. Germline V gene sequence: CDR1 SGDLS, CDR2 YYNGEE. Trimming shortened V by 0 bases and J by 0 bases, and 6 bases separated the two germline ends. This CDR3 spans 15 amino acids. The CDR3 DNA sequence: TGTGCCAGCAGCGTAGCGGGAGCAACTAATGAAAAACTGTTTTTT. As protein: CASSVAGATNEKLFF.

The J gene is TRBJ2-7, the V gene TRBV4-1, with 7 bases lining up with TRBD2. The CDR3 spans 16 residues. Unmatched junction bases numbered 12, after V lost 4 bases and J lost 3 bases. Germline V lookup: CDR1 MGHRA, CDR2 YSYEKL. CDR3: CASSPEGPGGYYEQYF. The CDR3, as DNA: TGCGCCAGCAGCCCCGAGGGCCCGGGAGGTTACTACGAGCAGTACTTC.

The chain carries TRBV7-3 and TRBJ2-3, with a tentative D call TRBD2 (5 bases). Trimming took off 0 bases at V and 2 bases at J, with 9 bases between the two ends. This CDR3 region has 15 residues. Per germline, CDR1 SGHTA and CDR2 FQGTGA. The CDR3 coding sequence is TGTGCCAGCAGCTTAACTAGCGCTTACACAGATACGCAGTATTTT. It specifies CASSLTSAYTDTQYF.

The chain carries TRBV11-2 and TRBJ1-5, with D hard to call. The V end was cut by 0 bases, the J end by 3 bases, with 3 bases between. The length of the CDR3 is 13 residues. CDR1 and CDR2 from the germline V gene are SGHAT and FQNNGV. The chain's CDR3 is CASSLEYNQPQHF. CDR3 sequence (DNA): TGTGCCAGCAGCTTAGAGTACAATCAGCCCCAGCATTTT.